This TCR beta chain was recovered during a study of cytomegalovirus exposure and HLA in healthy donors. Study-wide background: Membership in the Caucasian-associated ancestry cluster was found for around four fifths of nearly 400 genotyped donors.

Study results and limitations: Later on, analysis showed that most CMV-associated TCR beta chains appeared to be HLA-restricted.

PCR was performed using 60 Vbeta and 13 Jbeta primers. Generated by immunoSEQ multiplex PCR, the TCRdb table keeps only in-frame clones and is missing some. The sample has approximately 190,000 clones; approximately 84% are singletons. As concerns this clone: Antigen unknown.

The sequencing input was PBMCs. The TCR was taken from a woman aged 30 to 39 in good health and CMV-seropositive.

CDR3 loop: CASSITGEEGYTF. The CDR3 region has the DNA TGCGCCAGCAGCATAACAGGAGAGGAAGGCTACACCTTC. The J gene is TRBJ1-2, the V gene TRBV5-1; D might be TRBD1 (5 bases). V shed 4 bases and J shed 8 bases, with 15 bases lying between them. Germline CDR1 reads SGHRS; CDR2 reads YFSETQ. The CDR3 extends over 13 amino acids.